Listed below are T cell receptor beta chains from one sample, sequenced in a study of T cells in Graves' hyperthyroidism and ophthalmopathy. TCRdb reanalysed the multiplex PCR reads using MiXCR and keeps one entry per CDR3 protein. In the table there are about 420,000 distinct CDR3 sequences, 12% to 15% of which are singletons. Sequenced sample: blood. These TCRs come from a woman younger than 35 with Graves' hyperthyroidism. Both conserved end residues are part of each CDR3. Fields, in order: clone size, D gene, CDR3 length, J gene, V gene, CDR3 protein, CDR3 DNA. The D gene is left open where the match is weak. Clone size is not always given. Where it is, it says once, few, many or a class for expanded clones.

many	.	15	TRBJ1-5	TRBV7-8	CASSLGSGLGQPQHF	TGTGCCAGCAGCTTAGGTTCGGGGCTCGGGCAGCCCCAGCATTTT
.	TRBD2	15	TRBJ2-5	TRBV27	CASSSRLAGGGTQYF	TGTGCCAGCAGTTCCCGACTAGCGGGGGGTGGGACCCAGTACTTC
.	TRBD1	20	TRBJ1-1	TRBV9	CASSVGPKSTGTGANTEAFF	TGTGCCAGCAGCGTAGGTCCCAAATCGACCGGGACAGGGGCGAACACTGAAGCTTTCTTT
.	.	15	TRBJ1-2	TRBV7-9	CASSLSPGTNYGYTF	TGTGCCAGCAGCTTATCCCCAGGGACCAACTATGGCTACACCTTC
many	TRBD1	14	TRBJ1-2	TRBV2	CASSETGEDYGYTF	TGTGCCAGCAGTGAAACAGGGGAGGACTATGGCTACACCTTC
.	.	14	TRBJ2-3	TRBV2	CASSYGTRRDTQYF	TGTGCCAGCAGTTACGGGACAAGGCGCGATACGCAGTATTTT
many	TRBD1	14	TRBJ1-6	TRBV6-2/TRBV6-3	CASSPGQENSPLHF	TGTGCCAGCAGTCCCGGACAGGAGAATTCACCCCTCCACTTT
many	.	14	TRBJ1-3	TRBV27	CASSPWGSGNTIYF	TGTGCCAGCAGCCCTTGGGGCTCTGGAAACACCATATATTTT
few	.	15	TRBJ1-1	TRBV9	CASSVDSRKNTEAFF	TGTGCCAGCAGCGTGGACAGCAGAAAGAACACTGAAGCTTTCTTT
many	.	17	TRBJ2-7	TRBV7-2	CASSLGGGGSRFSEQYF	TGTGCCAGCAGCTTAGGAGGAGGTGGGAGTCGGTTTTCGGAGCAGTACTTC
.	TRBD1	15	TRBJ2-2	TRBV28	CASRGTDRLSGELFF	TGTGCCAGCAGAGGGACAGATCGGCTATCCGGGGAGCTGTTTTTT
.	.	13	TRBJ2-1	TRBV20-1	CSAQEVDLNFMFF	TGCAGTGCTCAAGAGGTGGACCTGAACTTCATGTTCTTC
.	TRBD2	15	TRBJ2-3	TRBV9	CASSGSGSGSVTQYF	TGTGCCAGCAGTGGTAGCGGGAGTGGTTCAGTTACGCAGTATTTT